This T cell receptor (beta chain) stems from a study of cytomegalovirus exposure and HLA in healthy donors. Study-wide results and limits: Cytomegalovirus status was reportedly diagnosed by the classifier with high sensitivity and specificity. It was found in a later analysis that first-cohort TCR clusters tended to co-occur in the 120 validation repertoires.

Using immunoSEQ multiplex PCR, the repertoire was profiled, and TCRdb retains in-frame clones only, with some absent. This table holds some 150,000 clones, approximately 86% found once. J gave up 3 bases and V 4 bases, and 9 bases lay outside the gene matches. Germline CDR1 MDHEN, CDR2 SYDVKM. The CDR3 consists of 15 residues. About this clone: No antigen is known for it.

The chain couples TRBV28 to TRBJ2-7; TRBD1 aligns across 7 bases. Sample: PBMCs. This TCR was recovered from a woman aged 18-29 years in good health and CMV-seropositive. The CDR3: CASSSPGTVVYEQYF. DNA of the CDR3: TGTGCCAGCAGTTCCCCCGGGACAGTCGTCTACGAGCAGTACTTC.